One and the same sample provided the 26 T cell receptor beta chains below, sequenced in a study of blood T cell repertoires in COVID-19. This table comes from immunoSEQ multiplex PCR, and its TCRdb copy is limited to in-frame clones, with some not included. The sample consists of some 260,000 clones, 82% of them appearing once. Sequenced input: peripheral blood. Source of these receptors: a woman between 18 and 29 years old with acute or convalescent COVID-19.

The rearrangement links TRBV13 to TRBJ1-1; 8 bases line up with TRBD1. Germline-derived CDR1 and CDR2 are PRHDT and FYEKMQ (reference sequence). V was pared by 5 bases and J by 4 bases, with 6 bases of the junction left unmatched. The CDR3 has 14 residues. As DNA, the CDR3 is TGTGCCAGCAGCCCGCAGGGGGCGGGCACTGAAGCTTTCTTT. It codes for CASSPQGAGTEAFF.

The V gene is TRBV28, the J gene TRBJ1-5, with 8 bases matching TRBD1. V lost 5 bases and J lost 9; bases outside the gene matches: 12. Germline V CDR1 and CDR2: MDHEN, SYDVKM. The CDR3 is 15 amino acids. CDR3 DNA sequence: TGTGCCAGCAGTCTTACAGGGGGTCTAGCGTGGCCCCAGCATTTT. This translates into CASSLTGGLAWPQHF.

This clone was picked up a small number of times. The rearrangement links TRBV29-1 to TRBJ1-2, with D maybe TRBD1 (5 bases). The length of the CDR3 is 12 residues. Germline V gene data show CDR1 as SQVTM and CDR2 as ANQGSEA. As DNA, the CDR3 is TGCACGCGGCGGGACGGGCGCTATGGCTACACCTTC. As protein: CTRRDGRYGYTF.

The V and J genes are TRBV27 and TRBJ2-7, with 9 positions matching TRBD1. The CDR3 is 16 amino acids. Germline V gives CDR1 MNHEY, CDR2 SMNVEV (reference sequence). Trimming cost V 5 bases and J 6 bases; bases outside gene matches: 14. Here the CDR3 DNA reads TGTGCCAGCAGTAGAAACCGGGGACAGGGTGGTTTCGAGCAGTACTTC. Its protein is CASSRNRGQGGFEQYF.

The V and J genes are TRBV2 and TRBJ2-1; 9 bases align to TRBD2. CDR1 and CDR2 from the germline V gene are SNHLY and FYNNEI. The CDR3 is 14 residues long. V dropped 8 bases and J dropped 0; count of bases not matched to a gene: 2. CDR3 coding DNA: TGTGCCAGCCAACTAGCGGGCTCCTACAATGAGCAGTTCTTC. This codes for CASQLAGSYNEQFF. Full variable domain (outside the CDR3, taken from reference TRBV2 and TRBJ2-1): EPEVTQTPSHQVTQMGQEVILRCVPISNHLYFYWYRQILGQKVEFLVSFYNNEISEKSEIFDDQFSVERPDGSNFTLKIRSTKLEDSAMYFCASQLAGSYNEQFFGPGTRLTVL.

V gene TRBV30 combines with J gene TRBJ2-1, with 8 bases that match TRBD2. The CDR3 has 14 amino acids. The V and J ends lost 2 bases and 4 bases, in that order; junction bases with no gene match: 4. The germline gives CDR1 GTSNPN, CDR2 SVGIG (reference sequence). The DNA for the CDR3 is TGTGCCTGGAGTTTCCGACTAGCGTACAATGAGCAGTTCTTC. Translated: CAWSFRLAYNEQFF.

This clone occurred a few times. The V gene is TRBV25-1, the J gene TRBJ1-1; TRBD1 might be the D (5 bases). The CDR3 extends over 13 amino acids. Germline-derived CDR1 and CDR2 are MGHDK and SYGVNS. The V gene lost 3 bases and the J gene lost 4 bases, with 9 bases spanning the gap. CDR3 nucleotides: TGTGCCAGCAGTGAGCAGGGCGGCACTGAAGCTTTCTTT. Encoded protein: CASSEQGGTEAFF. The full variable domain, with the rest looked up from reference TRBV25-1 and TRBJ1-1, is EADIYQTPRYLVIGTGKKITLECSQTMGHDKMYWYQQDPGMELHLIHYSYGVNSTEKGDLSSESTVSRIRTEHFPLTLESARPSHTSQYLCASSEQGGTEAFFGQGTRLTVV.

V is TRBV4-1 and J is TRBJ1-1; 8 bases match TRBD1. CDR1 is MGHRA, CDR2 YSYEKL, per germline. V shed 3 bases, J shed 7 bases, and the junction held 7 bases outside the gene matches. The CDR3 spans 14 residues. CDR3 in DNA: TGCGCCAGCAGCCAGGACAGGGTAAGAGGTGAAGCTTTCTTT. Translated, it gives CASSQDRVRGEAFF.

Written as DNA, the CDR3 is TGTGCCAGCAGCTTGGCAACTAGCGGGATGTACGAGCAGTACTTC. Encoded protein: CASSLATSGMYEQYF. The chain couples TRBV5-8 to TRBJ2-7, with 10 bases fitting TRBD2. After removal of 0 bases from V and 4 bases from J, the junction contained 4 bases not matched to a gene. This CDR3 comprises 15 residues. The germline gives CDR1 SGHTS, CDR2 YDEGEE.

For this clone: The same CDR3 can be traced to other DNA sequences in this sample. CDR3 in amino acids: CASSFRVPYEQYF. The CDR3 DNA is TGTGCCAGCAGTTTTAGAGTACCGTACGAGCAGTACTTC. The chain has TRBV28 and TRBJ2-7; D unclear. Germline V gives CDR1 MDHEN, CDR2 SYDVKM. This CDR3 spans 13 amino acids. Trimming pared 3 bases from V and 4 bases from J, leaving 10 bases between.

In DNA, the CDR3 is TGTGCCAGCAGCTTAACCTCGCAATTCGGCTCCTACAATGAGCAGTTCTTC. This translates into CASSLTSQFGSYNEQFF. The rearrangement uses TRBV5-4 and TRBJ2-1; no definite D call. V gave up 2 bases and J gave up 0 bases, with 15 bases separating them. The CDR3 length is 17 residues. Germline assignment: CDR1 SGHNT and CDR2 YYREEE (reference sequence).

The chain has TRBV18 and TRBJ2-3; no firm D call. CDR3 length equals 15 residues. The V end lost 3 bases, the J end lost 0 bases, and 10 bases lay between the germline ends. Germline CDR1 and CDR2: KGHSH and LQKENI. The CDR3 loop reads CASSPHAISTDTQYF. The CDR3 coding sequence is TGTGCCAGCTCACCTCATGCGATAAGCACAGATACGCAGTATTTT.

In nucleotides, the CDR3 is TGTGCCAGCAGTTGGCAGCAAAGCGGGAGCCGTGAGCAGTTCTTC. Translation gives CASSWQQSGSREQFF. V and J are TRBV27 and TRBJ2-1; 8 nucleotides line up with TRBD2. V lost 4 bases and J lost 9; bases outside the gene matches: 11. The length of the CDR3 is 15 residues. Germline-derived CDR1 and CDR2 are MNHEY and SMNVEV (reference sequence).

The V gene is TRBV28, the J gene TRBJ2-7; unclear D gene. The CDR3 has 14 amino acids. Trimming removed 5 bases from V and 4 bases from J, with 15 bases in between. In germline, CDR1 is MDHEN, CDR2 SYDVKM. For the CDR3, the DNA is TGTGCCAGCAGTCTCCCCACCGGTCCGTACGAGCAGTACTTC. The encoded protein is CASSLPTGPYEQYF.

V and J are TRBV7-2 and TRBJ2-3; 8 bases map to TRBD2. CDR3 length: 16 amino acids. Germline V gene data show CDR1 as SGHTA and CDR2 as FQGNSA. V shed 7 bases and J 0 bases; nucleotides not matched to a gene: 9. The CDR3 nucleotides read TGTGCCAGCAAGCCGGGGGGGAGCCCGAGCACAGATACGCAGTATTTT. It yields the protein CASKPGGSPSTDTQYF. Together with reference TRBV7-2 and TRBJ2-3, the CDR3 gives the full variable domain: GAGVSQSPSNKVTEKGKDVELRCDPISGHTALYWYRQSLGQGLEFLIYFQGNSAPDKSGLPSDRFSAERTGGSVSTLTIQRTQQEDSAVYLCASKPGGSPSTDTQYFGPGTRLTVL.

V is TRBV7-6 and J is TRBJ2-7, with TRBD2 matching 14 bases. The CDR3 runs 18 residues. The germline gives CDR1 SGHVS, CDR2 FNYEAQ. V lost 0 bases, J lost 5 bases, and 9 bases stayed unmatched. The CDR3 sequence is CASSLASGTSGSIDEQYF. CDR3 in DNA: TGTGCCAGCAGCTTAGCATCCGGGACTAGCGGGAGTATCGACGAGCAGTACTTC.

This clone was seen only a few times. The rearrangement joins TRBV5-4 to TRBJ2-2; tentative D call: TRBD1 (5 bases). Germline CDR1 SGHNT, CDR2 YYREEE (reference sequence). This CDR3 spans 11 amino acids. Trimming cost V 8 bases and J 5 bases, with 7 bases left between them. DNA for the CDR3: TGTGCCAGTGGACATACCGGGGAGCTGTTTTTT. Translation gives CASGHTGELFF. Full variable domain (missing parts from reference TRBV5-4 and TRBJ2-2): ETGVTQSPTHLIKTRGQQVTLRCSSQSGHNTVSWYQQALGQGPQFIFQYYREEENGRGNFPPRFSGLQFPNYSSELNVNALELDDSALYLCASGHTGELFFGEGSRLTVL.

CDR3 nucleotides: TGTGCCAGCAGCAAAGACAGAAGAACAAAAGAGACCCAGTACTTC. Translated, it gives CASSKDRRTKETQYF. The J gene is TRBJ2-5, the V gene TRBV21-1; TRBD1, the D gene given by the table, was not confirmed from the DNA. TRBV21-1 is an annotated pseudogene. The CDR3 is 15 amino acids.

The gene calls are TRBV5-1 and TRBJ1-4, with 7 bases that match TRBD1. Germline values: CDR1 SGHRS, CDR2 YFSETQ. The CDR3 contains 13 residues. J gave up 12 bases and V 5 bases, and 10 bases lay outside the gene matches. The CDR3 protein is CASRLGVGTELFF. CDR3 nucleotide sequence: TGCGCCAGCAGACTGGGCGTAGGGACAGAACTGTTTTTT.

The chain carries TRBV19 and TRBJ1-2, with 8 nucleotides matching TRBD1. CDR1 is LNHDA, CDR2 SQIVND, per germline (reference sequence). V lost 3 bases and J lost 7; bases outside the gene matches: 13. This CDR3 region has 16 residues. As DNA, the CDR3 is TGTGCCAGTAGTATTGCAGGGGGCGCCTCAGCCGGTGGCTACACCTTC. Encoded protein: CASSIAGGASAGGYTF. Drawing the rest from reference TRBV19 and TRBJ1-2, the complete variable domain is DGGITQSPKYLFRKEGQNVTLSCEQNLNHDAMYWYRQDPGQGLRLIYYSQIVNDFQKGDIAEGYSVSREKKESFPLTVTSAQKNPTAFYLCASSIAGGASAGGYTFGSGTRLTVV.

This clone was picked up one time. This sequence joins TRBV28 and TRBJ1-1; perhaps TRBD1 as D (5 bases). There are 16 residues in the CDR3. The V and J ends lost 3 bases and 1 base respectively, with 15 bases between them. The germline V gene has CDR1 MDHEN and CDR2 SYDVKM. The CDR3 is CASSLVWGTWNTEAFF. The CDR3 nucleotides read TGTGCCAGCAGTTTGGTCTGGGGCACTTGGAACACTGAAGCTTTCTTT.

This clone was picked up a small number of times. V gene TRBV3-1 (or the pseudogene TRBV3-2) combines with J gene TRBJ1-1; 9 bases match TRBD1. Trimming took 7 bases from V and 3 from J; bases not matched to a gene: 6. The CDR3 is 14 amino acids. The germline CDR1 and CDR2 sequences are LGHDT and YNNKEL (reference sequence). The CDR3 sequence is CASTNRDRDTEAFF. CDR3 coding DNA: TGTGCCAGCACCAATCGGGACAGGGACACTGAAGCTTTCTTT.

CDR3 nucleotides: TGCGCCAGCAGCACTACAGGGGGAGCCTACGAGCAGTACTTC. Its protein product is CASSTTGGAYEQYF. The chain uses TRBV5-1 and TRBJ2-7, with TRBD1 matching over 8 bases. CDR3 size: 14 residues. J was trimmed by 2 bases and V by 4 bases; bases with no gene match: 5. In germline, CDR1 is SGHRS, CDR2 YFSETQ. The variable domain in full, with the rest retrieved from reference TRBV5-1 and TRBJ2-7, is KAGVTQTPRYLIKTRGQQVTLSCSPISGHRSVSWYQQTPGQGLQFLFEYFSETQRNKGNFPGRFSGRQFSNSRSEMNVSTLELGDSALYLCASSTTGGAYEQYFGPGTRLTVT.

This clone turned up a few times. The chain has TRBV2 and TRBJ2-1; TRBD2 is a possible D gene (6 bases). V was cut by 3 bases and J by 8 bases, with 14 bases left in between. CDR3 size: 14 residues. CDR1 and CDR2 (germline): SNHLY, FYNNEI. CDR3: CASSDAGFVDEQFF. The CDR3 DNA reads TGTGCCAGCAGTGATGCGGGGTTCGTAGATGAGCAGTTCTTC.

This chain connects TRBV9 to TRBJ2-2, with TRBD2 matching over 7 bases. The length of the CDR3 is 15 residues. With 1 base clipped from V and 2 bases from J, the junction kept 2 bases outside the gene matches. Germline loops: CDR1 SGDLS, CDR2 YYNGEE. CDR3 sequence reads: CASSVWGGNTGELFF. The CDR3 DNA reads TGTGCCAGCAGCGTATGGGGGGGAAACACCGGGGAGCTGTTTTTT.

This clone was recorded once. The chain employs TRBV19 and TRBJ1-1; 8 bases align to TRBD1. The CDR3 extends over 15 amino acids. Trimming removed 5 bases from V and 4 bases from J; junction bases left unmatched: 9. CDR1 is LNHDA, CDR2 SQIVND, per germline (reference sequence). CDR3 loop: CASSPSGDRGTEAFF. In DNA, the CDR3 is TGTGCCAGTAGTCCTAGCGGAGACAGGGGCACTGAAGCTTTCTTT.